The 16 T cell receptor beta chains listed next were all sequenced from one sample in a study of immune evolution from preneoplasia to lung adenocarcinoma. Assay: immunoSEQ multiplex PCR; the TCRdb copy retains only in-frame clones and omits some. Among 3,000 to 4,000 clones, 40% to 60% were seen once, and the ten largest hold about 25%. Material: FFPE normal lung tissue adjacent to the tumor. The receptors shown here come from a person aged 45 to 60 with lung adenocarcinoma.

In this sample, this clone turned up a few times. The rearrangement uses TRBV19 and TRBJ1-2; no clear D gene. The germline V and J ends were trimmed by 2 bases and 11 bases, with 9 bases remaining between them. This CDR3 is built from 11 residues. CDR1 is LNHDA and CDR2 is SQIVND in the germline V gene (reference sequence). The CDR3 bases are TGTGCCAGTAGTATAAACCGTCGTTACACCTTC. Translation: CASSINRRYTF.

The V gene is TRBV7-9, the J gene TRBJ2-7; no clear D gene. The CDR3 has 12 amino acids. Between the trimmed V and J ends, which lost 4 bases and 2 bases, there was a span of 6 bases. Germline V lookup: CDR1 SEHNR, CDR2 FQNEAQ (reference sequence). The CDR3 loop is CASSSGTYEQYF. The CDR3 region has the DNA TGTGCCAGCAGCTCAGGAACCTACGAGCAGTACTTC.

Comments on this clone: This sample also contains other DNA sequences that code for the same CDR3. This rearrangement joins TRBV19 to TRBJ2-3; 8 nucleotides agree with TRBD2. Trimming at V came to 5 bases and at J to 3 bases, leaving 7 bases not matched to a gene. CDR1 LNHDA and CDR2 SQIVND come from the germline V gene (reference sequence). The CDR3 consists of 15 residues. CDR3 coding DNA: TGTGCCAGTAGTCCCGGGGGGGGGAGGACAGATACGCAGTATTTT. Protein sequence: CASSPGGGRTDTQYF.

This clone has a handful of counts. This chain connects TRBV5-6 to TRBJ1-1; possible D gene TRBD1, 6 bases. This CDR3 has 18 residues. Trimming left V 1 base short and J 0 bases short, with 19 bases between. Germline loops: CDR1 SGHDT, CDR2 YYEEEE. In nucleotides, the CDR3 is TGTGCCAGCAGCTTGATCGGGGGGCCGGGGACTCTGAACACTGAAGCTTTCTTT. This encodes CASSLIGGPGTLNTEAFF. Combining the CDR3 with reference TRBV5-6 and TRBJ1-1 gives the whole variable domain DAGVTQSPTHLIKTRGQQVTLRCSPKSGHDTVSWYQQALGQGPQFIFQYYEEEERQRGNFPDRFSGHQFPNYSSELNVNALLLGDSALYLCASSLIGGPGTLNTEAFFGQGTRLTVV.

The rearrangement joins TRBV7-9 to TRBJ1-2; 8 bases agree with TRBD1. V shed 8 bases and J 4 bases; nucleotides not matched to a gene: 6. CDR3 length: 13 amino acids. The germline CDR1 and CDR2 sequences are SEHNR and FQNEAQ (reference sequence). The CDR3 here is CASSDRVLYGYTF. Here the CDR3 DNA reads TGTGCCAGCTCGGACAGGGTGCTCTATGGCTACACCTTC. Full variable domain (missing parts from reference TRBV7-9 and TRBJ1-2): DTGVSQNPRHKITKRGQNVTFRCDPISEHNRLYWYRQTLGQGPEFLTYFQNEAQLEKSRLLSDRFSAERPKGSFSTLEIQRTEQGDSAMYLCASSDRVLYGYTFGSGTRLTVV.

The J gene is TRBJ2-3, the V gene TRBV29-1, with D uncertain. Germline CDR1 is SQVTM and CDR2 is ANQGSEA. The CDR3 is 13 amino acids. V lost 3 bases, J lost 2 bases, and 9 bases lay in between. The CDR3 DNA is TGCAGCGTTGAGCGACCACACACAGATACGCAGTATTTT. It specifies CSVERPHTDTQYF.

The CDR3 sequence: CASSFTIGKTQYF. In DNA, the CDR3 is TGTGCCAGCAGTTTTACGATCGGAAAGACCCAGTACTTC. The chain is built from TRBV27 and TRBJ2-5; no reliable D call. The CDR3 length is 13 residues. V gave up 3 bases and J gave up 6 bases, with 11 bases separating them. Looked up from germline, CDR1 is MNHEY and CDR2 is SMNVEV (reference sequence).

The V gene is TRBV7-3, the J gene TRBJ2-3; 11 bases align to TRBD2. This CDR3 has 19 residues. CDR1 is SGHTA and CDR2 is FQGTGA in the germline V gene. J was trimmed by 3 bases and V by 5 bases; bases with no gene match: 16. The DNA of the CDR3 is TGTGCCAGCAGCCCGAAAAGGGGACTAGCGGCGGAGGGTACAGATACGCAGTATTTT. It encodes CASSPKRGLAAEGTDTQYF.

The V gene is TRBV13, the J gene TRBJ2-3; 8 nucleotides align to TRBD1. CDR1 and CDR2 from the germline V gene are PRHDT and FYEKMQ (reference sequence). This CDR3 has 16 amino acids. The J segment lost 2 bases and the V segment lost 5 bases, leaving 9 bases of the junction unmatched. CDR3 sequence reads: CASSEHGTGNTDTQYF. The CDR3 DNA sequence: TGTGCCAGCAGCGAACACGGGACAGGCAACACAGATACGCAGTATTTT.

CDR3 sequence (DNA): TGTGCCAGCGCCTTGGGACAGTCTGGCGAGCAGTACTTC. This sequence encodes CASALGQSGEQYF. This chain uses TRBV28 with TRBJ2-7, with 7 bases fitting TRBD1. CDR1 and CDR2 from the germline V gene are MDHEN and SYDVKM. This CDR3 has 13 amino acids. V was clipped by 8 bases and J by 6 bases; unmatched bases: 10.

This clone was counted between two and nine times. The chain carries TRBV4-1 and TRBJ2-7; 7 bases line up with TRBD1. After removal of 2 bases from V and 3 bases from J, the junction contained 7 bases not matched to a gene. The CDR3 loop spans 15 amino acids. Germline V gives CDR1 MGHRA, CDR2 YSYEKL. CDR3 coding DNA: TGCGCCAGCAGCCAAATTTGGGACAGCAACTACGAGCAGTACTTC. This codes for CASSQIWDSNYEQYF.

This clone has a handful of counts. The chain combines TRBV28 with TRBJ1-2; D possibly corresponds to TRBD1 (5 bases). V lost 4 bases and J lost 8, with 14 bases in between. The length of the CDR3 is 13 residues. Germline values: CDR1 MDHEN, CDR2 SYDVKM. The CDR3 loop reads CASSSGLKGGYTF. CDR3 DNA: TGTGCCAGCAGTTCGGGTCTTAAGGGGGGCTACACCTTC.

A few counts support this clone. The rearrangement joins TRBV5-1 to TRBJ2-5; TRBD1 agrees at 9 bases. The J segment lost 1 base and the V segment lost 3 bases, leaving 4 bases of the junction unmatched. The germline V gene encodes CDR1 SGHRS and CDR2 YFSETQ. This CDR3 has 15 residues. The DNA of the CDR3 is TGCGCCAGCAGCTCGTCGACAGGGGGCCAAGAGACCCAGTACTTC. It specifies CASSSSTGGQETQYF.

This clone was seen a few times. This chain uses TRBV30 with TRBJ2-7, with 9 bases aligning to TRBD1. The CDR3 sequence is 15 residues long. In germline, CDR1 is GTSNPN, CDR2 SVGIG (reference sequence). V gave up 2 bases and J gave up 6 bases; unmatched junction bases: 11. The DNA for the CDR3 is TGTGCCTGGAGTATAACCGGGACAGGGAGCGGCGAGCAGTACTTC. It is translated as CAWSITGTGSGEQYF.

V gene TRBV9 combines with J gene TRBJ2-1; no firm D call. V gave up 0 bases and J gave up 5 bases, with 9 bases separating them. The CDR3 has 14 amino acids. Germline V gene data show CDR1 as SGDLS and CDR2 as YYNGEE. DNA for the CDR3: TGTGCCAGCAGCGTAGCTAACATTGACAATGAGCAGTTCTTC. Translated: CASSVANIDNEQFF.

The CDR3 spells CASSDSSYNEQFF. The DNA of the CDR3 is TGTGCCAGCTCTGACAGTTCATACAATGAGCAGTTCTTC. J is TRBJ2-1 and V is TRBV18, with D maybe TRBD1 (5 bases). CDR1 is KGHSH, CDR2 LQKENI, per germline. CDR3 length: 13 amino acids. V lost 6 bases to trimming and J lost 4 bases, with 10 bases between them.